This TCR beta chain was found in a study of Graves' ophthalmopathy and Graves' hyperthyroidism. Findings and limits, study-wide: A roughly 81% specificity and about 90% sensitivity were achieved by a 13-signature model that separated ophthalmopathy from stable hyperthyroidism. With roughly 69% sensitivity and 72% to 85% specificity, the model predicted ophthalmopathy progression.

Amplification of the TCR beta CDR3 regions used RNA transcripts (as template). Second-round multiplex PCR came after first-round RT-PCR with HTBI primers. TCRdb reanalysed the multiplex PCR reads using MiXCR and keeps one entry per CDR3 protein. This sample has 450,000 or so distinct CDR3 sequences, with over 13% found just once. No donor had other autoimmune disease, uncontrolled infection, pregnancy or lactation. As diagnostic evidence, clinical symptoms, serum thyroxine, TRAb, thyroid ultrasound and orbital computed tomography were relied upon. This clonotype has just a few counts. The antigen is undetermined. The V end was cut by 4 bases, the J end by 11 bases, with 20 bases between. CDR3 length: 14 amino acids. The V gene's germline CDR1 is SGHDN and CDR2 FVKESK.

The sequenced sample consisted of blood. This chain uses TRBV14 with TRBJ2-5, with D perhaps TRBD1 or TRBD2 (5 bases each). The sequence came from a woman aged 25-40 years with Graves' ophthalmopathy. The CDR3 sequence is CASSRPAGLGAQYF. CDR3 bases: TGTGCCAGCAGCCGACCCGCGGGCTTAGGGGCTCAGTACTTC. Complete variable domain (other parts from reference TRBV14 and TRBJ2-5): EAGVTQFPSHSVIEKGQTVTLRCDPISGHDNLYWYRRVMGKEIKFLLHFVKESKQDESGMPNNRFLAERTGGTYSTLKVQPAELEDSGVYFCASSRPAGLGAQYFGPGTRLLVL.